This TCR beta chain came from a study of cytomegalovirus exposure and HLA in healthy donors. This CDR3 has 14 residues. Germline V gene sequence: CDR1 SGHTS, CDR2 YDEGEE. V was pared by 3 bases and J by 10 bases, with 5 bases of the junction left unmatched. In this sample, this clone turned up a few times. The antigen is not known. Study findings and constraints: Roughly even sequencing depth across donors was the assumption behind the presence/absence analyses. The classifier was said to identify cytomegalovirus status with high specificity and sensitivity.

13 Jbeta primers and 60 Vbeta primers were used for the PCR. TCRdb's table, derived via immunoSEQ multiplex PCR, lists solely in-frame clones and lacks some. The table has 100,000 to 120,000 clones, about 80% seen once. The sample comprised PBMCs. The clonotype was recovered from a man aged 30 to 39 in good health and CMV-seronegative. V and J are TRBV5-8 and TRBJ1-6, with 9 positions matching TRBD1. CDR3 bases: TGTGCCAGCAGCTCGGGACAGGGAACCTCACCCCTCCACTTT. It is translated as CASSSGQGTSPLHF.